The 3 T cell receptor beta chains below were found in one sample sequenced in a study of T cell changes during pregnancy in multiple sclerosis. Libraries were prepared by immunoSEQ multiplex PCR; TCRdb keeps only in-frame clonotypes and omits some of them. The sample lists approximately 41,000 clones, just over 90% occurring once. The sequencing input was PBMCs (not recorded whether the cells were cultured). Source of these receptors: a female donor with multiple sclerosis, enrolled in a pregnancy study.

The rearrangement joins TRBV30 to TRBJ2-7; TRBD1 aligns across 7 bases. Trimming cost V 0 bases and J 6 bases; bases outside gene matches: 11. This CDR3 has 15 amino acids. Looked up from germline, CDR1 is GTSNPN and CDR2 is SVGIG (reference sequence). In DNA form, the CDR3 reads TGTGCCTGGAGTGTACCCTGGGACAGCAGGGGCGAGCAGTACTTC. Protein sequence: CAWSVPWDSRGEQYF.

CDR3 protein: CASSLWARNYGYTF. The DNA for the CDR3 is TGCGCCAGCAGCTTGTGGGCCAGAAACTATGGCTACACCTTC. V is TRBV5-1 and J is TRBJ1-2; no definite D call. Trimming shortened V by 1 base and J by 2 bases, and 9 bases separated the two germline ends. The CDR3 covers 14 residues. Germline CDR1 SGHRS, CDR2 YFSETQ.

V usage is TRBV7-2 and J usage is TRBJ2-7; TRBD2 might be the D (5 bases). The germline gives CDR1 SGHTA, CDR2 FQGNSA. The CDR3 spans 17 residues. V lost 1 base, J lost 4 bases, and 20 bases lay in between. The CDR3 nucleotides are TGTGCCAGCAGCTTAGAGGTTTGGGCGGTCCCGGGGTACGAGCAGTACTTC. As protein: CASSLEVWAVPGYEQYF.